The rows below give T cell receptor beta chains drawn from one sample of a study of T cell responses to AZD1222 COVID-19 vaccine. The protocol was immunoSEQ multiplex PCR, while the TCRdb copy is restricted to in-frame clones and leaves out a portion. Of about 31,000 clones in the sample, roughly 90% are singletons; the top ten hold 11% to 15%. The source was peripheral blood, collected 28 days after the second AZD1222 dose. The source of these receptors is an adult who received the AZD1222 COVID-19 vaccine. The CDR3 runs from the conserved cysteine through the conserved F or W. The D gene is left open where the match is weak. Clone size is not always given. Where it is, it says once, few, many or a class for expanded clones.

TRBJ1-6,TRBV3-1/TRBV3-2,-,-,TGTGCCAGCAGCCAAGTCAGCTATAATTCACCCCTCCACTTT,CASSQVSYNSPLHF
TRBJ2-1,TRBV6-5,-,-,TGTGCCAGCAGAGGGGACCGGGGCTACAATGAGCAGTTCTTC,CASRGDRGYNEQFF
TRBJ1-4,TRBV12-3/TRBV12-4,-,-,TGTGCCAGCAGTTTTGGCGAGGGTCCCTTGTTTTTT,CASSFGEGPLFF
TRBJ2-2,TRBV19,-,few,TGTGCCAGTAGTATAACGCCCGTGGGGGAGCTGTTTTTT,CASSITPVGELFF
TRBJ2-6,TRBV3-1/TRBV3-2,-,-,TGTGCCAGCAGATTCTCTGGGGCCAACGTCCTGACTTTC,CASRFSGANVLTF
TRBJ1-5,TRBV6-5,-,-,TGTGCCAGCAGTCGCGTAGGTAGCAATCAGCCCCAGCATTTT,CASSRVGSNQPQHF
TRBJ2-2,TRBV10-3,-,-,TGTGCCAACCGGGACACTAACACCGGGGAGCTGTTTTTT,CANRDTNTGELFF
TRBJ2-2,TRBV6-5,-,-,TGTGCCAGCACTCTGGGGGGCCCCGGGGAGCTGTTTTTT,CASTLGGPGELFF
TRBJ2-3,TRBV6-5,-,-,TGTGCCAGCAGATCCGGGACAACAGATACGCAGTATTTT,CASRSGTTDTQYF
TRBJ2-7,TRBV7-6,-,-,TGTGCCAGCAGCTTAGCGGGGGGCGGCCCCTACGAGCAGTACTTC,CASSLAGGGPYEQYF
TRBJ2-7,TRBV12-3/TRBV12-4,-,-,TGTGCCAGCAGTTTTAGTGGGACACTCGAGCAGTACTTC,CASSFSGTLEQYF
TRBJ1-2,TRBV7-2,TRBD1,once,TGTGCCAGCAGACAAGACAGGGGGCGAAACTATGGCTACACCTTC,CASRQDRGRNYGYTF
TRBJ1-2,TRBV6-5,-,-,TGTGCCAGCAGTTACTCCTCGGGGGGGGACTATGGCTACACCTTC,CASSYSSGGDYGYTF
TRBJ2-5,TRBV19,-,-,TGTGCCAGTAGTCACCAGAGCGGACACTACCAAGAGACCCAGTACTTC,CASSHQSGHYQETQYF
TRBJ1-2,TRBV7-2,TRBD1,-,TGTGCCAGCAGCCCCCGGACAGGGGGGTATGGCTACACCTTC,CASSPRTGGYGYTF
TRBJ1-1,TRBV4-2,-,once,TGTGCCAGCAGCCACAATCTGAACACTGAAGCTTTCTTT,CASSHNLNTEAFF
TRBJ2-6,TRBV11-2,-,-,TGTGCCTTGGCAGGGTCAGGGGCCAACGTCCTGACTTTC,CALAGSGANVLTF
TRBJ1-2,TRBV4-3,-,-,TGCGCCAGCAGCCAAGATCTGGTGGGGGCCTATGGCTACACCTTC,CASSQDLVGAYGYTF
TRBJ2-7,TRBV30,-,-,TGTGCCTGGAGTACCATCCGAGGGTCCTACGAGCAGTACTTC,CAWSTIRGSYEQYF
TRBJ1-6,TRBV2,TRBD1,-,TGTGCCAGCACAGCTCAGGGGGCCAATAATTCACCCCTCCACTTT,CASTAQGANNSPLHF
TRBJ1-3,TRBV28,-,-,TGTGCCAGCAGTTTATCTAACTCTGGAAACACCATATATTTT,CASSLSNSGNTIYF
TRBJ1-2,TRBV5-4,-,-,TGTGCCAGCAGCTCCCCGGACCTCTGGGGCTACACCTTC,CASSSPDLWGYTF
TRBJ1-2,TRBV19,-,-,TGTGCCAGTAGTATAGGGGGCGGCGGATACACCTTC,CASSIGGGGYTF
TRBJ2-5,TRBV3-1/TRBV3-2,-,-,TGTGCCAGCAGCCAAAACCAAGAGACCCAGTACTTC,CASSQNQETQYF
TRBJ2-3,TRBV7-2,-,-,TGTGCCAGCAGTAAACAGGAGGGGAGGACAGATACGCAGTATTTT,CASSKQEGRTDTQYF
TRBJ1-2,TRBV2,TRBD1,-,TGTGCCAGCAGTTCTCAGAGACAGGGGGGCTACTTC,CASSSQRQGGYF
TRBJ2-1,TRBV25-1,-,-,TGTGCCAGCAGTGTTACCGGGACACTCTCCTACAATGAGCAGTTCTTC,CASSVTGTLSYNEQFF
TRBJ2-3,TRBV19,TRBD2,-,TGTGCCAGTAGTACCCGACTAGCGGGGGGCACAGATACGCAGTATTTT,CASSTRLAGGTDTQYF
TRBJ1-1,TRBV4-3,TRBD1,-,TGCGCCAGCAGCCTGGGACAGGTCGGTAACACTGAAGCTTTCTTT,CASSLGQVGNTEAFF
TRBJ1-3,TRBV5-1,-,-,TGCGCCAGCAGCTATCAGACAGGCTCTGGAAACACCATATATTTT,CASSYQTGSGNTIYF
TRBJ1-5,TRBV29-1,TRBD1,-,TGCAGCGTTGTTAGTTCAGGGGGCGATCAGCCCCAGCATTTT,CSVVSSGGDQPQHF
TRBJ1-6,TRBV19,TRBD1,-,TGTGCCAGTTCCTCGGCTCGGGACAGTCAGTATAATTCACCCCTCCACTTT,CASSSARDSQYNSPLHF
TRBJ1-3,TRBV19,-,-,TGTGCCAGTAGTATAGAAACAGACGGAAACACCATATATTTT,CASSIETDGNTIYF
TRBJ1-2,TRBV12-3/TRBV12-4,TRBD1,-,TGTGCCAGCAGTTCGACAGGGGATGGCTACACCTTC,CASSSTGDGYTF
TRBJ2-7,TRBV4-3,TRBD2,once,TGCGCCAGCAGCCAAGACCAGGCGTCCGGAACTAGCGGGCCACTGGGCGAGCAGTACTTC,CASSQDQASGTSGPLGEQYF
TRBJ1-2,TRBV29-1,-,-,TGCAGCGTCAGGGGTTCCTTTGGCTACACCTTC,CSVRGSFGYTF
TRBJ2-6,TRBV19,-,-,TGTGCCAGTAGTATTTGGGGCCGTTCTGGGGCCAACGTCCTGACTTTC,CASSIWGRSGANVLTF
TRBJ2-7,TRBV10-3,-,once,TGTGCCATCAGTGGGTCACAAGGGGTCGCTTACGAGCAGTACTTC,CAISGSQGVAYEQYF
TRBJ2-3,TRBV3-1/TRBV3-2,-,-,TGTGCCAGCAGCCAAGAGGGCTTTGGCACAGATACGCAGTATTTT,CASSQEGFGTDTQYF
TRBJ2-7,TRBV20-1,-,-,TGCAGTGCTGGAACAGGGATCGAGCAGTACTTC,CSAGTGIEQYF